These T cell receptor beta chains were read from a single sample in a study of T cells of healthy individuals. TCRdb independently ran MiXCR on the 5' RACE reads; one entry per CDR3 protein. The table includes 63,000 or so distinct CDR3 sequences, around 16% detected once. The receptors stem from a human donor in good health. Both conserved end residues are part of each CDR3. Fields, in order: J gene, V gene, CDR3 length, D gene, clone size, CDR3 DNA, CDR3 protein. D genes are given only for firm matches. Part of the rows lack a size; the others show once, few, many or a class for expanded clones.

TRBJ1-4	TRBV6-5	14	.	many	TGTGCCAGCAGTTCCCAGGGGTTAGATGAAAAACTGTTTTTT	CASSSQGLDEKLFF
TRBJ1-2	TRBV7-6	15	.	.	TGTGCCAGCAGCCCCTTACCGGGACACCAAGAAGGCTACAACTTC	CASSPLPGHQEGYNF
TRBJ1-5	TRBV19	16	TRBD1	.	TGTGCCAGTCGATACGGGACAGGGGGTAGCAATCAGCCCCAGCATTTT	CASRYGTGGSNQPQHF
TRBJ2-3	TRBV20-1	16	.	.	TGCAGTGCTGGCTCTGAAGGGCTAGACAGCACAGATACGCAGTATTTT	CSAGSEGLDSTDTQYF
TRBJ1-2	TRBV4-2	15	.	.	TGTGCCAGCAGCCATGAGGTCCCCAGAAGTCATGGCTACACCTTC	CASSHEVPRSHGYTF
TRBJ2-5	TRBV7-9	16	.	many	TGTGCCAGCAGCTTAGTGCGAGGTGGCTTAAGGGAGACCCAGTACTTC	CASSLVRGGLRETQYF
TRBJ2-1	TRBV6-2/TRBV6-3	12	.	.	TGTGCCAGCAGGGGGGGATACAATGAGCAGTTCTTC	CASRGGYNEQFF
TRBJ2-1	TRBV5-1	13	.	many	TGCGCCAGCAGCTTGGCCTGGGGCAATGAGCAGTTCTTC	CASSLAWGNEQFF
TRBJ1-5	TRBV6-5	15	.	few	TGTGCCAGCAGTTACTCGGGGGTTTCGAATCAGCCCCAGCATTTT	CASSYSGVSNQPQHF
TRBJ2-3	TRBV28	15	.	.	TGTGCCAGCAGTTCCCCGGGGAGCTACACAGATACGCAGTATTTT	CASSSPGSYTDTQYF
TRBJ2-7	TRBV4-1	17	TRBD1	many	TGCGCCAGCAGCCAAGTACGAGGGGGCACTCCTACCTACGAGCAGTACTTC	CASSQVRGGTPTYEQYF
TRBJ1-1	TRBV5-1	16	.	few	TGCGCCAGCACCCAGGCCCCTGCTAAGGGAGGCACTGAAGCTTTCTTT	CASTQAPAKGGTEAFF
TRBJ2-2	TRBV12-3/TRBV12-4	16	.	.	TGTGCCAGCAGTCCCTATCCCGGAGGGATCACCGGGGAGCTGTTTTTT	CASSPYPGGITGELFF
TRBJ2-3	TRBV7-7	14	.	many	TGTGCTAGCAGCTCCCGGGACAAGGCGGATACGCAGTATTTT	CASSSRDKADTQYF
TRBJ1-1	TRBV6-6	14	.	.	TGTGCCAGCACCCTACCCGGACAGAACACTGAAGCTTTCTTT	CASTLPGQNTEAFF
TRBJ2-1	TRBV20-1	14	TRBD2	.	TGCAGTGCCCCCGGGGGGAGCCGTTACAATGAGCAGTTCTTC	CSAPGGSRYNEQFF
TRBJ1-2	TRBV12-3/TRBV12-4	13	TRBD1	once	TGTGCCAGCAGCCTCGACAGGGTCTACGGCTACACCTTC	CASSLDRVYGYTF